Here is one T cell receptor (beta chain) with its context. These data are taken from a study of blood T cell repertoires in COVID-19. As for the study in general: From the United States, Italy and Spain came samples of acute and convalescent COVID-19. Nucleic acid was either cDNA or gDNA, and it came from T cells, B-cell-depleted T cells, or PBMCs.

As processed by the authors: Estimates of nucleated cell counts were drawn from the amplification of reference gene primers. Produced via immunoSEQ multiplex PCR; TCRdb's table is partial and in-frame only. Clonal size and the V and J genes are those of that table, whereas D and trimming came from the DNA. The table includes more than 45,000 clones, approximately 82% detected once. V lost 2 bases and J 1 base, leaving 13 bases between the germline ends. The CDR3 is made up of 16 amino acids. Germline V gene lookup returns CDR1 KGHSH and CDR2 LQKENI. The sequence was obtained from a human donor in a cohort sampled during active COVID-19. This chain connects TRBV18 to TRBJ2-3; possible D gene TRBD2, 6 bases. The sample was peripheral blood. CDR3 sequence: CASSPSPGEGTDTQYF. The CDR3 DNA follows: TGTGCCAGCTCACCATCCCCGGGGGAAGGCACAGATACGCAGTATTTT.